This T cell receptor beta chain was profiled in a study of cytomegalovirus exposure and HLA in healthy donors. This clone occurred a few times. Its specificity is not known. This CDR3 has 15 residues. V was clipped by 0 bases and J by 6 bases, with 15 bases between them. The V gene's germline CDR1 is KGHSH and CDR2 LQKENI. Use of 60 Vbeta and 13 Jbeta primers characterized the PCR. This table comes from immunoSEQ multiplex PCR, and its TCRdb copy is limited to in-frame clones, with some not included. The sample yields around 200,000 clones, 81% seen once. Each donor was nominally healthy when sampled (though unrecorded immune exposures were likely). Regarding the study as a whole: Sequencing depth across donors, presence/absence analyses assumed, was roughly uniform. TCR beta V- and J-gene trimming was later associated with a missense DCLRE1C variant.

Sequences were obtained from PBMCs. The TCR originated in a man between 50 and 59 years old in good health and CMV-seronegative. The chain links TRBV18 to TRBJ2-7, with a possible D match to TRBD2 (6 bases). The CDR3 DNA follows: TGTGCCAGCTCACCACCGCAGGGCGGGGCTGGCGAGCAGTACTTC. Encoded protein: CASSPPQGGAGEQYF.